This TCR beta chain was documented in a study of blood T cell repertoires in COVID-19. The wider study: From the United States, Italy and Spain came samples of acute and convalescent COVID-19.

The germline V gene encodes CDR1 MGHRA and CDR2 YSYEKL. The length of the CDR3 is 17 residues. V lost 7 bases and J 2 bases, leaving 20 bases between the germline ends. Original processing methods: Estimation of nucleated cell counts was performed using reference gene primer amplification. Assay used: immunoSEQ multiplex PCR; TCRdb lists only in-frame clones, some missing. The V and J calls and clone size were taken over from that table, and D and trimming were inferred from the DNA. The repertoire holds 200,000 to 300,000 clones, with nearly 85% as singletons. Sequencing used peripheral blood. V and J are TRBV4-1 and TRBJ2-2; perhaps TRBD2 as D (6 bases). The sequence was obtained from a human donor in a cohort sampled during active COVID-19. CDR3 in amino acids: CASTEGPGGPNTGELFF. The CDR3 region has the DNA TGCGCCAGCACGGAGGGGCCCGGTGGGCCTAACACCGGGGAGCTGTTTTTT.